This T cell receptor (beta chain) was recovered during a study of OX40 agonist ivuxolimab in advanced cancers. At the level of the study: Previous treatment with anti-PD-1, anti-PD-L1 or anti-CTLA-4 therapy was allowed; 30% to 50% had received some. Partial responses occurred in three patients (one hepatocellular carcinoma, two cutaneous melanoma). Broader study findings: Relative to CD4+ cells, CD8+ T cells on average had more expanded clones. Both CD4+ and CD8+ T cell populations in blood had undergone clonal expansion by week 6 at 0.1 to 3.0 mg/kg.

From germline, CDR1 is KGHSH and CDR2 LQKENI. CDR3 length equals 14 residues. The V gene lost 3 bases and the J gene lost 1 base, with 9 bases spanning the gap. On this clone: As yet, its antigen is unknown.

This table comes from immunoSEQ multiplex PCR, and its TCRdb copy is limited to in-frame clones, with some not included. The sample shows some 40,000 clones, approximately 90% of them seen only once. The sequencing used CD4+ or CD8+ T cells sorted from blood, collected in a trial of the OX40 agonist ivuxolimab. This sequence was found in an adult with an advanced solid tumor such as melanoma, head and neck, liver or kidney cancer. The chain carries TRBV18 and TRBJ1-1; D might be TRBD1 (5 bases). The CDR3 sequence is CASSPQGSNTEAFF. In DNA form, the CDR3 reads TGTGCCAGCTCACCTCAGGGATCGAACACTGAAGCTTTCTTT.